Each of the 15 T cell receptor beta chains below was sequenced from the same sample in a study of blood T cell repertoires in COVID-19. Repertoires were generated with immunoSEQ multiplex PCR, while TCRdb's copy carries only in-frame clones and drops some. Counted here are around 160,000 clones, 84% occurring once; the ten biggest clones make up 35% to 45%. What was sequenced was peripheral blood. These receptor sequences come from a human donor in a cohort sampled during active COVID-19.

This chain uses TRBV20-1 with TRBJ1-2; D is uncertain. From germline, CDR1 is DFQATT and CDR2 SNEGSKA (reference sequence). This CDR3 region has 14 residues. Trimming left V 3 bases short and J 8 bases short, with 19 bases between. DNA of the CDR3: TGCAGTGCTAGTGCACAGACTGGCGGGCAGGGCTACACCTTC. Protein sequence: CSASAQTGGQGYTF.

The chain couples TRBV28 to TRBJ1-3; TRBD1 matches at 7 bases. The germline V gene has CDR1 MDHEN and CDR2 SYDVKM. CDR3 length equals 15 residues. V gave up 2 bases and J gave up 0 bases; unmatched junction bases: 1. The CDR3 sequence: CASSLAGGSGNTIYF. The CDR3 nucleotides read TGTGCCAGCAGTTTAGCAGGGGGCTCTGGAAACACCATATATTTT. Based on the CDR3 plus reference TRBV28 and TRBJ1-3, the full variable domain is DVKVTQSSRYLVKRTGEKVFLECVQDMDHENMFWYRQDPGLGLRLIYFSYDVKMKEKGDIPEGYSVSREKKERFSLILESASTNQTSMYLCASSLAGGSGNTIYFGEGSWLTVV.

The chain combines TRBV7-3 with TRBJ2-1; 8 bases map to TRBD2. J was trimmed by 4 bases and V by 5 bases; bases with no gene match: 16. Germline V gives CDR1 SGHTA, CDR2 FQGTGA. This CDR3 contains 18 residues. CDR3 sequence (DNA): TGTGCCAGCAGCCTCCGGGGGGGGCCCGGGGACCCTTACAATGAGCAGTTCTTC. Its protein product is CASSLRGGPGDPYNEQFF.

This chain connects TRBV25-1 to TRBJ2-1, with a possible D match to TRBD2 (5 bases). Germline CDR1 reads MGHDK; CDR2 reads SYGVNS. V gave up 6 bases and J gave up 4 bases, with 10 bases separating them. The CDR3 sequence is 13 residues long. For the CDR3, the DNA is TGTGCCAGCAGATCCACTAGTTACAATGAGCAGTTCTTC. It specifies CASRSTSYNEQFF.

The V gene is TRBV29-1, the J gene TRBJ2-3; 10 nucleotides align to TRBD2. The CDR3 runs 15 residues. In germline, CDR1 is SQVTM, CDR2 ANQGSEA. V dropped 3 bases and J dropped 2; count of bases not matched to a gene: 5. CDR3 loop: CSVEPAGGFTDTQYF. For the CDR3, the DNA is TGCAGCGTTGAGCCAGCGGGGGGGTTCACAGATACGCAGTATTTT.

The V call is TRBV6-2 or TRBV6-3, the J call TRBJ2-6, with 7 positions matching TRBD1. CDR1 is MNHEY and CDR2 is SVGEGT in the germline V gene. Trimming at V came to 2 bases and at J to 3 bases, leaving 4 bases not matched to a gene. The CDR3 consists of 16 residues. For the CDR3, the DNA is TGTGCCAGCAGTTACAGTGACAGGGATGGGGCCAACGTCCTGACTTTC. Protein sequence: CASSYSDRDGANVLTF.

The V and J genes are TRBV5-6 and TRBJ1-2; TRBD1 matches at 8 bases. J was trimmed by 7 bases and V by 4 bases; bases with no gene match: 9. CDR3 length: 14 amino acids. Germline CDR1 and CDR2: SGHDT and YYEEEE. The CDR3 DNA reads TGTGCCAGCAGCCCGCCGGACAGGGTGAGTGGCTACACCTTC. Its translation: CASSPPDRVSGYTF.

V and J are TRBV2 and TRBJ2-3, with D unclear. Germline assignment: CDR1 SNHLY and CDR2 FYNNEI. V lost 11 bases to trimming and J lost 4 bases, with 10 bases between them. This CDR3 has 11 amino acids. CDR3 sequence: CACRLADTQYF. The DNA for the CDR3 is TGTGCCTGCCGACTGGCAGATACGCAGTATTTT.

The genes are TRBV30 and TRBJ2-7, with 8 bases fitting TRBD1. The germline V gene has CDR1 GTSNPN and CDR2 SVGIG (reference sequence). V lost 3 bases and J lost 1; bases outside the gene matches: 8. The CDR3 consists of 15 residues. CDR3 nucleotide sequence: TGTGCCTGGAGCCACCGGGACAGGCGGTCCTACGAGCAGTACTTC. Its translation is CAWSHRDRRSYEQYF.

As to this clone: The sample contains more than one DNA sequence encoding this CDR3. CDR3 in amino acids: CASSLWQGNQPQHF. CDR3 in DNA: TGTGCCAGCAGCTTGTGGCAGGGTAATCAGCCCCAGCATTTT. V and J are TRBV5-6 and TRBJ1-5, with D perhaps matching TRBD1 (5 bases). Trimming removed 1 base at V and 4 bases at J, with 9 bases between. Germline CDR1 reads SGHDT; CDR2 reads YYEEEE. The CDR3 spans 14 residues.

In this sample, this clone turned up once. The J gene is TRBJ1-5, the V gene TRBV6-5; D not certain. Per germline, CDR1 MNHEY and CDR2 SVGAGI. V was pared by 0 bases and J by 6 bases, with 12 bases between. There are 15 residues in the CDR3. In DNA, the CDR3 is TGTGCCAGCAGTTACTCGATGTCGGGAGGTCAGCCCCAGCATTTT. As protein: CASSYSMSGGQPQHF.

This clone appeared many times. The chain is built from TRBV11-3 and TRBJ1-1; 10 nucleotides line up with TRBD1. Germline V lookup: CDR1 SGHNT, CDR2 YENEEA. V was clipped by 5 bases and J by 4 bases; unmatched bases: 4. This CDR3 comprises 14 residues. CDR3 coding DNA: TGTGCCAGCAGCCCGGGACAGGGGCCCACTGAAGCTTTCTTT. Its translation: CASSPGQGPTEAFF. Full variable domain (outside the CDR3, taken from reference TRBV11-3 and TRBJ1-1): EAGVVQSPRYKIIEKKQPVAFWCNPISGHNTLYWYLQNLGQGPELLIRYENEEAVDDSQLPKDRFSAERLKGVDSTLKIQPAELGDSAVYLCASSPGQGPTEAFFGQGTRLTVV.

The V call is TRBV9, the J call TRBJ2-2; weak D call: TRBD1 (6 bases). Germline V gene lookup returns CDR1 SGDLS and CDR2 YYNGEE. The ends were cut back, 0 bases at V and 1 base at J, with 10 bases in the middle. The CDR3 runs 16 residues. The DNA for the CDR3 is TGTGCCAGCAGCGTAGCGGGCAGGGGGAACACCGGGGAGCTGTTTTTT. Encoded protein: CASSVAGRGNTGELFF.

The J gene is TRBJ1-1, the V gene TRBV9, with D possibly matching TRBD1 (5 bases). V was pared by 4 bases and J by 8 bases, with 24 bases between. The CDR3 is 16 residues long. In germline, CDR1 is SGDLS, CDR2 YYNGEE. CDR3 nucleotides: TGTGCCAGCAGCCTAGCTCCGGACATTGGTTCGGAGGAAGCTTTCTTT. Protein: CASSLAPDIGSEEAFF. Complete variable domain (other parts from reference TRBV9 and TRBJ1-1): DSGVTQTPKHLITATGQRVTLRCSPRSGDLSVYWYQQSLDQGLQFLIQYYNGEERAKGNILERFSAQQFPDLHSELNLSSLELGDSALYFCASSLAPDIGSEEAFFGQGTRLTVV.

The rearrangement uses TRBV28 and TRBJ2-7; the D gene is possibly TRBD2 (6 bases). CDR1 and CDR2 (germline): MDHEN, SYDVKM. V was trimmed by 6 bases and J by 7 bases, leaving 22 bases between them. The CDR3 consists of 15 residues. This CDR3 is CASRPPGRLVNEQYF. DNA for the CDR3: TGTGCCAGCAGGCCCCCGGGAAGACTAGTAAATGAGCAGTACTTC.